The clone carrying this T cell receptor (beta chain) occurred many times. Antigen unknown. The sample comes from a study of early T cells in non-severe SARS-CoV-2 infection. Study-wide context: Chains stayed unpaired after sequencing of bulk RNA from unsorted whole blood. Study-level results: VDJdb matching, biased toward anti-spike CD8 responses, missed private and CD4 specificities.

Individually, cDNA molecules had unique molecular identifiers attached to them. TCRdb reanalysed the 5' RACE reads using MiXCR and keeps one entry per CDR3 protein. The sample lists roughly 51,000 distinct CDR3 sequences, around 6% seen once, with about 2.7% in the top ten. Germline values: CDR1 WNHNN, CDR2 SYGVQD (reference sequence). The CDR3 loop spans 17 amino acids. V trimming: 3 bases; J trimming: 5 bases; junction bases outside the gene matches: 12. Source: whole blood, taken at baseline. The receptor was derived from an adult who was a healthcare worker with PCR-confirmed SARS-CoV-2 infection or an uninfected control (not recorded which). The V and J genes are TRBV10-1 and TRBJ2-1; TRBD1 matches at 8 bases. The CDR3 DNA follows: TGCGCCAGCAGTGATCGTGGCAGGGGGCGAACTAACAATGAGCAGTTCTTC. Translating it yields CASSDRGRGRTNNEQFF.